This T cell receptor beta chain emerged from a study of blood T cell repertoires in COVID-19 (TCRdb year 2020). About the investigation overall: The collaborator samples originated in the United States, Italy and Spain and spanned the acute and convalescent phases of COVID-19. The material from the prospective study consisted of cDNA or gDNA derived from T cells, B-cell-depleted T cells, or PBMCs. Deeply sampled blood TCRbeta repertoires from subjects exposed to, actively infected with, or recovered from COVID-19 were included in the dataset. The repertoires were released in a freely available public database meant as a resource for research on the immune response to SARS-CoV-2. The samples were drawn from the first 160 participants of the ongoing ImmuneRACE study and from 1,254 subjects provided by 6 global collaborators. Sample metadata almost always included a de-identified subject ID, COVID-19 status, age in years and sex. Where available, HLA class I and class II types were taken from metadata supplied by the sample provider and were not determined by assay-based typing. Results and caveats for the whole study, not just this receptor: Clinical and demographic metadata were provided uncurated, with the amount varying by source and participant.

TCRbeta CDR3 regions were amplified from genomic DNA by means of the immunoSEQ Assay, a bias-controlled multiplex PCR. Per the original workflow: The number of nucleated cells in each sample was estimated from the amplification of reference gene primers within the assay. To quantify the absolute abundance of each unique TCRbeta CDR3 rearrangement, sequence reads were collapsed and filtered. For each sample, productive Simpson clonality was calculated as the square root of Simpson's diversity index across productive rearrangements. TCRdb stores this immuneACCESS table with in-frame sequences only. Part of the clones is absent; in the studies checked, under half of the shortfall reflects unresolved V genes, and no reason is known for the rest. V, J and clone size derive from that table, while D and trimming were established from the DNA sequence. The sample profile shows about 310,000 clones; roughly 86% of them were found once. The top ten hold over 8.5% of the sample.

CDR1 and CDR2, per the germline V gene, are MDHEN and SYDVKM. Inclusive of the bounding cysteine and phenylalanine, the CDR3 is 12 residues long. The only DNA kept is the CDR3, 36 bases in frame from the first base. Trimming costs V 10 bases and J 5 bases, and their ends lie 12 bases apart. A remark on this clone: Its binding antigen is unknown. Base quality data are lacking; no much larger clone is found one base away.

In the prospective study, participants were about 18 to 95 years old, resided in approximately 22 geographic areas of the United States, and were enrolled through a virtual design. In the prospective study, cohorts were assigned on the basis of participant-reported clinical history obtained from a screening survey and a study questionnaire. Recovered participants in ImmuneRACE Cohort 3 were defined as having two consecutive negative NP/OP PCR tests, clearance from a healthcare professional, or resolution of symptoms. In the prospective study, mobile phlebotomists collected whole blood, serum and a nasopharyngeal or oropharyngeal swab from each participant. Participants in the prospective study had the option to provide additional blood draws and questionnaires over a 2-month period. Blood samples from the prospective study were shipped frozen or at room temperature prior to DNA extraction.

Sample: PBMCs or T cells enriched from blood (not recorded which). The V gene is TRBV28 and the J gene is TRBJ1-5, with no confident D gene call. The receptor's source is a woman in her twenties or thirties who had recovered from COVID-19. This receptor carries the CDR3 CANSHEDQPQHF. The nucleotide sequence reads as follows: TGTGCCAACTCACACGAGGATCAGCCCCAGCATTTT.